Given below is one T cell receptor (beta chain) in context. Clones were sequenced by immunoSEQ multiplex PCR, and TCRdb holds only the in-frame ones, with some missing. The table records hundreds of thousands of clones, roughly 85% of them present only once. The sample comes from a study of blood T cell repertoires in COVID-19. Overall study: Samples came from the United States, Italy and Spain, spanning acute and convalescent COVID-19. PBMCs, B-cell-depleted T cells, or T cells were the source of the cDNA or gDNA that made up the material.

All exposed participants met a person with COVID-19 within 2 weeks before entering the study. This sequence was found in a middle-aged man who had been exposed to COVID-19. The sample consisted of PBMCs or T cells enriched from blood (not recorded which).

The CDR3, as DNA: TGTGCCAGTAGTAGTACGACAGGTAGTGAGCAGTTCTTC. It specifies CASSSTTGSEQFF. V gene TRBV19 combines with J gene TRBJ2-1; a possible D gene is TRBD1 (6 bases). Germline assignment: CDR1 LNHDA and CDR2 SQIVND (reference sequence). The CDR3 has 13 amino acids. V lost 4 bases to trimming and J lost 9 bases, with 13 bases between them.